The source of this T cell receptor beta chain is a study of OX40 agonist ivuxolimab in advanced cancers. Study results and limitations: Antigen specificity was not determined for the expanded peripheral T cells.

Assay used: immunoSEQ multiplex PCR; TCRdb lists only in-frame clones, some missing. The sample contains 65,000 to 80,000 clones, about 91% of which appear only once. The table lists this clone with a few counts. Its antigen is unidentified. Per germline, CDR1 LNHNV and CDR2 YYDKDF (reference sequence). Trimming removed 0 bases from V and 7 bases from J, with 9 bases in between. The CDR3 runs to 14 residues. The chain uses TRBV15 and TRBJ2-2; D gene ambiguous. The sequence was obtained from an adult with an advanced solid tumor such as melanoma, head and neck, liver or kidney cancer. The sample in question was CD4+ or CD8+ T cells sorted from blood, obtained in a trial of the OX40 agonist ivuxolimab. The CDR3 is CATSRDLANGELFF. The CDR3 DNA is TGTGCCACCAGCAGAGATTTGGCAAACGGGGAGCTGTTTTTT.